What follows are 24 T cell receptor beta chains derived from one specimen sequenced in a study of T cells after yellow fever vaccination. TCRdb independently ran MiXCR on the 5' RACE reads; one entry per CDR3 protein. Of 230,000 or so distinct CDR3 sequences in the sample, about 3.9% were seen once. The source material was PBMCs, sampled 15 days after the yellow fever booster vaccination. These receptors all come from a man aged 18 to 30 who received the YFV17D yellow fever vaccine.

This clonotype was seen repeatedly, ten times or more. The J gene is TRBJ2-3, the V gene TRBV5-5; TRBD1 aligns across 8 bases. The CDR3 contains 17 residues. Unmatched junction bases numbered 15, after V lost 2 bases and J lost 7 bases. CDR1 and CDR2 (germline): SGHKS, YYEKEE (reference sequence). The CDR3 reads CASSLGPTGTGQNTQYF. The CDR3 DNA is TGTGCCAGCAGCTTAGGGCCGACCGGGACAGGACAAAATACGCAGTATTTT.

This clonotype was seen a few times. The V gene is TRBV18, the J gene TRBJ2-3, with TRBD2 identical over 14 bases. CDR1 KGHSH and CDR2 LQKENI come from the germline V gene. This CDR3 has 18 amino acids. V lost 3 bases and J lost 2; bases outside the gene matches: 7. CDR3 region: CASSPRPGLAGDTDTQYF. The CDR3 region has the DNA TGTGCCAGCTCACCGCGTCCGGGACTAGCGGGGGACACAGATACGCAGTATTTT. Based on the CDR3 plus reference TRBV18 and TRBJ2-3, the full variable domain is NAGVMQNPRHLVRRRGQEARLRCSPMKGHSHVYWYRQLPEEGLKFMVYLQKENIIDESGMPKERFSAEFPKEGPSILRIQQVVRGDSAAYFCASSPRPGLAGDTDTQYFGPGTRLTVL.

The sample holds a few counts of this clonotype. The chain uses TRBV7-2 and TRBJ2-6, with unresolved D. Trimming cost V 4 bases and J 3 bases, with 13 bases left between them. The CDR3 is made up of 16 amino acids. Germline V gene sequence: CDR1 SGHTA, CDR2 FQGNSA. The CDR3 nucleotides read TGTGCCAGCAGCTCCAGGCCCACCAATGGGGCCAACGTCCTGACTTTC. Translation gives CASSSRPTNGANVLTF.

This clonotype was observed at least ten times. The V and J genes are TRBV5-1 and TRBJ2-1; possibly TRBD1 for D (6 bases). CDR1 and CDR2 (germline): SGHRS, YFSETQ. Trimming removed 2 bases at V and 6 bases at J, with 9 bases between. The CDR3 runs to 13 residues. This CDR3 reads CASSFTGFNEQFF. CDR3 in DNA: TGCGCCAGCAGCTTCACAGGGTTCAATGAGCAGTTCTTC.

In this sample, this clonotype turned up many times. This chain joins TRBV11-2 and TRBJ1-2; possibly TRBD1 for D (6 bases). Germline values: CDR1 SGHAT, CDR2 FQNNGV. CDR3 length: 16 residues. Between the trimmed V and J ends, which lost 5 bases and 4 bases, there was a span of 20 bases. The CDR3 region is CASSAAGDGGIYGYTF. DNA for the CDR3: TGTGCCAGCAGCGCAGCAGGGGACGGCGGGATCTATGGCTACACCTTC.

The sample holds many counts of this clonotype. V usage is TRBV6-6 and J usage is TRBJ1-4; D perhaps matches TRBD1 (6 bases). Germline values: CDR1 MNHNY, CDR2 SVGAGI (reference sequence). V lost 2 bases and J 5 bases, leaving 9 bases between the germline ends. CDR3 length: 14 amino acids. The CDR3 protein is CASSYEDSNEKLFF. The DNA for the CDR3 is TGTGCCAGCAGTTACGAGGACAGCAATGAAAAACTGTTTTTT.

This clonotype was counted at least ten times. The rearrangement links TRBV12-3 or TRBV12-4 to TRBJ1-5; D unclear. The length of the CDR3 is 13 residues. Trimming left V 2 bases short and J 2 bases short, with 4 bases between. The chain's CDR3 is CASSLTGNQPQHF. As DNA, the CDR3 is TGTGCCAGCAGTTTAACAGGCAATCAGCCCCAGCATTTT.

This clonotype was recorded a few times. The V call is TRBV9, the J call TRBJ2-1; 8 nucleotides align to TRBD1. Germline V gene lookup returns CDR1 SGDLS and CDR2 YYNGEE. The CDR3 extends over 15 amino acids. With V trimmed by 5 bases and J by 7 bases, 11 bases remained unmatched. This CDR3 reads CASRGSGQGGNEQFF. The CDR3 DNA sequence: TGTGCCAGCAGGGGTTCTGGACAGGGAGGAAATGAGCAGTTCTTC. The full variable domain, rest sourced from reference TRBV9 and TRBJ2-1, is DSGVTQTPKHLITATGQRVTLRCSPRSGDLSVYWYQQSLDQGLQFLIQYYNGEERAKGNILERFSAQQFPDLHSELNLSSLELGDSALYFCASRGSGQGGNEQFFGPGTRLTVL.

In this sample, this clonotype turned up many times. This chain joins TRBV10-3 and TRBJ2-3; 7 positions match TRBD2. V lost 5 bases, J lost 2 bases, and 13 bases stayed unmatched. Germline values: CDR1 ENHRY, CDR2 SYGVKD. The CDR3 extends over 17 amino acids. As DNA, the CDR3 is TGTGCCATCAGTCCCCTTGGGACTACAGGAGACACAGATACGCAGTATTTT. It is translated as CAISPLGTTGDTDTQYF.

This clonotype was seen repeatedly, ten times or more. This chain joins TRBV4-2 and TRBJ2-1; no clear D gene. The V end lost 0 bases, the J end lost 6 bases, and 6 bases lay between the germline ends. The V gene's germline CDR1 is LGHNA and CDR2 YNFKEQ. This CDR3 spans 13 amino acids. CDR3 residues: CASSQDRLNEQFF. The CDR3 DNA reads TGTGCCAGCAGCCAAGATCGCCTCAATGAGCAGTTCTTC.

This clonotype was recorded at least ten times. V usage is TRBV5-1 and J usage is TRBJ2-5, with 7 positions matching TRBD1. Germline CDR1 is SGHRS and CDR2 is YFSETQ. J gave up 5 bases and V 5 bases, and 12 bases lay outside the gene matches. This CDR3 has 15 residues. The CDR3 spells CASSQLQGYGETQYF. In DNA, the CDR3 is TGCGCCAGCAGTCAACTACAGGGGTATGGGGAGACCCAGTACTTC. Looking up the rest from reference TRBV5-1 and TRBJ2-5 gives the full variable domain: KAGVTQTPRYLIKTRGQQVTLSCSPISGHRSVSWYQQTPGQGLQFLFEYFSETQRNKGNFPGRFSGRQFSNSRSEMNVSTLELGDSALYLCASSQLQGYGETQYFGPGTRLLVL.

V usage is TRBV7-6 and J usage is TRBJ1-5, with 7 positions matching TRBD1. Germline V lookup: CDR1 SGHVS, CDR2 FNYEAQ. Trimming took 1 base from V and 4 from J; bases not matched to a gene: 10. The CDR3 extends over 17 amino acids. This CDR3 is CASSLEPGDRENQPQHF. The DNA for the CDR3 is TGTGCCAGCAGCTTAGAACCTGGGGACAGAGAAAATCAGCCCCAGCATTTT.

The table lists this clonotype with many counts. The chain uses TRBV3-1 and TRBJ1-2; perhaps TRBD1 as D (5 bases). Trimming left V 6 bases short and J 8 bases short, with 16 bases between. The CDR3 runs to 13 residues. Germline CDR1 and CDR2: LGHDT and YNNKEL (reference sequence). As DNA, the CDR3 is TGTGCCAGCAGACAGACAGAAACGGGAGGCTACACCTTC. This sequence encodes CASRQTETGGYTF.

This clonotype was counted at least ten times. The genes are TRBV9 and TRBJ2-3; 7 bases align to TRBD1. Germline CDR1 SGDLS, CDR2 YYNGEE. The V and J ends lost 0 bases and 0 bases, in that order; junction bases with no gene match: 1. This CDR3 has 15 amino acids. CDR3 coding DNA: TGTGCCAGCAGCGTAGAGGACAGGAGCACAGATACGCAGTATTTT. Protein product: CASSVEDRSTDTQYF.

This clonotype was detected many times. J is TRBJ1-5 and V is TRBV7-9; possibly TRBD1 for D (6 bases). V lost 5 bases to trimming and J lost 9 bases, with 14 bases between them. CDR1 and CDR2 (germline): SEHNR, FQNEAQ (reference sequence). The CDR3 is 13 residues long. CDR3: CASSRDIEGPQHF. As DNA, the CDR3 is TGTGCCAGCAGCCGGGACATTGAGGGGCCCCAGCATTTT.

This clonotype was detected many times. Germline is not matched at one junction end, which may reflect a read error. The chain joins TRBV15 to TRBJ2-1, with TRBD1 identical over 7 bases. The CDR3 is 15 residues long. Germline lookup yields CDR1 LNHNV and CDR2 YYDKDF (reference sequence). The CDR3 region is CATSREDRAYNEQFF. The CDR3 coding sequence is TGTGCCACCAGCCGAGAAGACAGGGCCTACAATGAGCAGTTCTTC.

This clonotype was counted ten times or more. Its ends do not fully match the called genes, so a read error is possible. V is TRBV7-9 and J is TRBJ2-5, with D possibly being TRBD2 (5 bases). Germline V gene lookup returns CDR1 SEHNR and CDR2 FQNEAQ (reference sequence). CDR3 length equals 16 residues. DNA of the CDR3: TGTGCCAGCAGCCCGGCTGGAGGAGAGGCGTTGGTGGAAAGACACTTC. Protein sequence: CASSPAGGEALVERHF.

This rearrangement joins TRBV18 to TRBJ2-7; 7 bases are a match to TRBD1. From germline, CDR1 is KGHSH and CDR2 LQKENI. J gave up 4 bases and V 1 base, and 4 bases lay outside the gene matches. CDR3 size: 14 residues. The CDR3 loop reads CASSPQGANYEQYF. CDR3 nucleotides: TGTGCCAGCTCACCACAGGGGGCGAATTACGAGCAGTACTTC.

The table lists this clonotype with many counts. This chain connects TRBV27 to TRBJ1-6; D not resolved. The V end lost 6 bases, the J end lost 10 bases, and 13 bases lay between the germline ends. The germline CDR1 and CDR2 sequences are MNHEY and SMNVEV (reference sequence). This CDR3 contains 13 residues. CDR3 region: CASSPQSYSPLHF. The CDR3 DNA sequence: TGTGCCAGCAGCCCCCAGTCTTACTCACCCCTCCACTTT.

This clonotype was counted only a few times. The chain couples TRBV12-3 or TRBV12-4 to TRBJ1-3; D ambiguous. V was pared by 3 bases and J by 3 bases, with 15 bases between. CDR3 length equals 16 residues. CDR3 bases: TGTGCCAGCAGTTTTAGTCGGGGTGATTATGGAAACACCATATATTTT. This encodes CASSFSRGDYGNTIYF.

The sample holds many counts of this clonotype. The V and J genes are TRBV3-1 and TRBJ2-3; D may match TRBD1 or TRBD2 (5 bases each). There are 15 residues in the CDR3. From germline, CDR1 is LGHDT and CDR2 YNNKEL (reference sequence). V lost 2 bases and J 2 bases, leaving 11 bases between the germline ends. The CDR3 DNA follows: TGTGCCAGCAGCCAATCAGCGGACAACACAGATACGCAGTATTTT. Encoded protein: CASSQSADNTDTQYF.

There are a few counts of this clonotype. The chain recombines TRBV6-6 with TRBJ2-3; 7 bases fit TRBD1. With V trimmed by 5 bases and J by 0 bases, 5 bases remained unmatched. This CDR3 comprises 15 residues. The germline V gene encodes CDR1 MNHNY and CDR2 SVGAGI (reference sequence). The DNA for the CDR3 is TGTGCCAGCAGTGAGGGACAGACCAGCACAGATACGCAGTATTTT. Translating it yields CASSEGQTSTDTQYF.

This clonotype was recorded at least ten times. The chain joins TRBV20-1 to TRBJ2-3, with 8 bases aligning to TRBD2. J was trimmed by 2 bases and V by 1 base; bases with no gene match: 17. The V gene's germline CDR1 is DFQATT and CDR2 SNEGSKA (reference sequence). This CDR3 has 19 amino acids. In DNA, the CDR3 is TGCAGTGCTAGAGGTGGGACTAGAGAACGGACTTCCGTCACAGATACGCAGTATTTT. Its protein is CSARGGTRERTSVTDTQYF.

Note on this clonotype: This may stem from a read error, because a much larger clone lies one nucleotide away. The chain joins TRBV2 to TRBJ2-7; possible D gene TRBD2, 5 bases. Looked up from germline, CDR1 is SNHLY and CDR2 is FYNNEI. The CDR3 length is 13 residues. The CDR3 DNA is TGTTCCAGCACCCCACTAGGGTCCTACGAGCAGTACTTC. Translated: CSSTPLGSYEQYF.